The TCR beta chain described here comes from a study of CD8 T cells in Susac syndrome. The wider study: Of the sequenced Susac syndrome patients, six had active disease and fewer than ten were in remission. When their blood was taken, the Susac syndrome patients had either not yet had any therapy, were taking corticosteroids, or were taking intravenous immunoglobulin alone.

With random hexamers, roughly 0.45 to 1 ug RNA was reverse transcribed. TCRdb reprocessed the immunoSEQ multiplex PCR reads via MiXCR and lists one record per CDR3 protein. Of 85,000 to 120,000 distinct CDR3 sequences in the sample, approximately 93% were seen once. CDR3 size: 15 residues. V lost 2 bases and J 0 bases, leaving 11 bases between the germline ends. Germline V gene lookup returns CDR1 SGDLS and CDR2 YYNGEE. The TCR comes from a human donor with Susac syndrome. Material: CD8+ T cells from PBMCs. The genes are TRBV9 and TRBJ1-1; perhaps TRBD1 as D (6 bases). This CDR3 is CASSVGQRMNTEAFF. The CDR3 DNA reads as TGTGCCAGCAGCGTTGGACAGCGCATGAACACTGAAGCTTTCTTT. The variable domain in full, completed from reference TRBV9 and TRBJ1-1, reads DSGVTQTPKHLITATGQRVTLRCSPRSGDLSVYWYQQSLDQGLQFLIQYYNGEERAKGNILERFSAQQFPDLHSELNLSSLELGDSALYFCASSVGQRMNTEAFFGQGTRLTVV.